One TCR beta chain is described in this entry. Its antigen has not been determined. No base quality values were provided; no much bigger clone lies one nucleotide off. These data come from a study of T cell repertoires in cytomegalovirus infection (dated by TCRdb to between 2018 and 2021). In terms of the full investigation: The peptide stimulations were aimed at well-studied HLA-B-restricted epitopes as well as recently identified HLA-C-restricted CMV epitopes, whose presentation resists viral immunomodulation. The HLA type of each donor mattered for the analysis, because public TCR beta signatures pointed to carriage of CMV infection along with the matching HLA type. Overall study results and their limits: In the ex vivo response, HLA-C-restricted CMV-specific TCR beta clonotypes were dominant, and in two of eight donors the single most frequent clonotype came from this HLA-C-restricted group. Cumulative frequency of public TCR beta family members discriminated carriers of CMV infection plus the relevant HLA type in this cohort and an independent approximately 350-donor cohort.

Sequenced on an Illumina HiSeq 1500. TCRdb's own reprocessing of the public reads used fastp at Q25 and MiXCR and kept productive beta chains. Rows are unified per CDR3 protein, each entry keeping the most common DNA and genes. This sample comprises 650,000 to 850,000 distinct CDR3 sequences, approximately 32% of them detected only once. The ten largest clones add up to roughly 13% of the sample. CDR1 MNHEY and CDR2 SVGAGI are derived from the germline V gene. V is reduced by 5 bases and J by 3 bases, leaving a spacing of 17 bases between them. Its CDR3 holds 16 amino acids, cysteine through phenylalanine. The retained sequence is limited to the CDR3, 48 bases, with the frame set at the first base. What the treatment or condition label conveys for this sample: in vitro stimulation with specific CMV peptide epitopes to enrich CMV-specific T cells.

The clonotype comes from a human donor in good health (CMV status not recorded). Some clones in this sample may be carry-over from other donors' samples. Material: cultured CD8+ T cells from PBMCs, obtained from culture after CMV antigen stimulation. The V and J segments used are TRBV6-5 and TRBJ1-3; possibly the D gene is TRBD1, per 5 matching bases. The CDR3 region reads CASSLSLGGSGNTIYF. The bases read TGTGCCAGCAGTCTATCTCTGGGGGGGAGTGGAAACACCATATATTTT.